This T cell receptor beta chain was profiled in a study of blood T cells in healthy people across ages. Whole-study findings and limits: Estimated diversity that came from one million T cells was considered an underestimate. Diversity of TCR beta per million T cells declined in a roughly linear way with age.

A few counts support this clonotype. The antigen is not known. With a J-beta primer mix and a sample-barcoded 5' primer, a second PCR ran 7 to 11 cycles. Through a template-switch adaptor with 12 random nucleotides, each cDNA molecule received a tag. TCRdb independently ran MiXCR on the 5' RACE reads; one entry per CDR3 protein. The sample lists roughly 720,000 distinct CDR3 sequences, about 55% occurring once. The clonotype comes from a man older than 75 in good health. The sequenced sample consisted of blood.

The CDR3 region is CATSSFDRVLYNEQFF. CDR3 bases: TGTGCCACCAGCAGTTTTGACAGGGTCTTGTACAATGAGCAGTTCTTC. The chain employs TRBV15 and TRBJ2-1; the match to TRBD1 covers 7 bases. Per germline, CDR1 LNHNV and CDR2 YYDKDF (reference sequence). J lost 4 bases, V lost 3 bases, and 9 bases had no gene match. This CDR3 comprises 16 residues.